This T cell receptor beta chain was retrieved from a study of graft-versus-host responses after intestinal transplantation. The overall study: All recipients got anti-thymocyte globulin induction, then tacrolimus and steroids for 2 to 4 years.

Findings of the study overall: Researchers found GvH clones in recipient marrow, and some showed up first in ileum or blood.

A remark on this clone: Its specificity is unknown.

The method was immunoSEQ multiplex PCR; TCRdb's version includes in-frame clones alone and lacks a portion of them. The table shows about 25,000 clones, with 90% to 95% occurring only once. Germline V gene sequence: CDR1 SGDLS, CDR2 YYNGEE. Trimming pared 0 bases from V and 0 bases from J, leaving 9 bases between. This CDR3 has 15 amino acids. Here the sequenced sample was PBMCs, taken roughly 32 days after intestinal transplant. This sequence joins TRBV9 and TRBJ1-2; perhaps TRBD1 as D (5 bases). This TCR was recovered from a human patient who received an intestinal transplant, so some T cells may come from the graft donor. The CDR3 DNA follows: TGTGCCAGCAGCGTAGGGGACTCAACTAACTATGGCTACACCTTC. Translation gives CASSVGDSTNYGYTF.